This T cell receptor (beta chain) was captured in a study of cytomegalovirus exposure and HLA in healthy donors. Study observations and caveats: After further analysis at a later stage, around 17,000 TCR beta sequences were associated with HLA alleles at 0.05 false discovery rate. Being indistinguishable, some V segments were excluded, TRBV6-2 and TRBV6-3 among them.

Note on this clone: Antigen unknown.

Use of 60 Vbeta and 13 Jbeta primers characterized the PCR. This table comes from immunoSEQ multiplex PCR, and its TCRdb copy is limited to in-frame clones, with some not included. The sample contains 200,000 or so clones, 80% to 85% of which appear only once. The trim removed 5 bases at V and 9 bases at J, leaving 2 bases unmatched. Germline loops: CDR1 SGHTA, CDR2 FQGNSA. This CDR3 is built from 12 residues. This TCR was recovered from a woman in her fifties or sixties in good health and CMV-seropositive. Sequenced sample: PBMCs. The chain links TRBV7-2 to TRBJ2-7; 12 positions match TRBD2. CDR3 protein: CASSPTSGGQYF. The CDR3 DNA is TGTGCCAGCAGCCCGACTAGCGGGGGGCAGTACTTC. The full variable domain, rest sourced from reference TRBV7-2 and TRBJ2-7, is GAGVSQSPSNKVTEKGKDVELRCDPISGHTALYWYRQSLGQGLEFLIYFQGNSAPDKSGLPSDRFSAERTGGSVSTLTIQRTQQEDSAVYLCASSPTSGGQYFGPGTRLTVT.